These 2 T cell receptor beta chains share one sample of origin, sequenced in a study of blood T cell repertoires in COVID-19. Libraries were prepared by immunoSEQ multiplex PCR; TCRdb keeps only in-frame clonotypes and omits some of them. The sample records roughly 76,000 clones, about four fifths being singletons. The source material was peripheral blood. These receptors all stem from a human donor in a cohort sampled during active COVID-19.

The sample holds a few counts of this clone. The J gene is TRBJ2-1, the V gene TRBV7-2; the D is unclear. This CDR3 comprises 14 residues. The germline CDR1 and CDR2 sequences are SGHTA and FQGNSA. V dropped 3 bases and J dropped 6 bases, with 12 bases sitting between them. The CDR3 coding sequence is TGTGCCAGCAGCTTCATGGTGTTACTCAATGAGCAGTTCTTC. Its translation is CASSFMVLLNEQFF.

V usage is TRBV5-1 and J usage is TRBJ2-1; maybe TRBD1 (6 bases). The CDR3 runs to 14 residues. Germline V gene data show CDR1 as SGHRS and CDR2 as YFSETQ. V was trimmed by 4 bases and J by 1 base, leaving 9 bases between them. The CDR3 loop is CASSQGQSYNEQFF. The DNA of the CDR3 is TGCGCCAGCAGCCAGGGGCAGTCCTACAATGAGCAGTTCTTC.